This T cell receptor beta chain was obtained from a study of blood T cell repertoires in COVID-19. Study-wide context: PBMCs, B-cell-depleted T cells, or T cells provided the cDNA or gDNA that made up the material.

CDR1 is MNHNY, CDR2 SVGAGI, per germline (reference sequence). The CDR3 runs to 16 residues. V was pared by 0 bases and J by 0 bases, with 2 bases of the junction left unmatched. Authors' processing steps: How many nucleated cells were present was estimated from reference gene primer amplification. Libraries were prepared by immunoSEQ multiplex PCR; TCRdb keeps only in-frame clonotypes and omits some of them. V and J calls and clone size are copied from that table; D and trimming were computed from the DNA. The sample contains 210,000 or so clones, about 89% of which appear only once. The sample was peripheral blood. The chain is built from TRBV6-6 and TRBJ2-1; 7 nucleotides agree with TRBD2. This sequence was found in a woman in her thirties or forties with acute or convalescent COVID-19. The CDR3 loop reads CASSYSLAASYNEQFF. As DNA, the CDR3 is TGTGCCAGCAGTTACTCCCTAGCGGCCTCCTACAATGAGCAGTTCTTC.